This T cell receptor beta chain was observed in a study of Graves' ophthalmopathy and Graves' hyperthyroidism. Amplification targeted the TCR beta CDR3 regions, with RNA transcripts as the source material. HTBI primers primed a first-round RT-PCR, and a second-round multiplex PCR followed. MiXCR was run by TCRdb on the multiplex PCR reads, yielding one entry per CDR3 protein. The table records 900,000 to 1,200,000 distinct CDR3 sequences, about 35% of them present only once. This CDR3 has 15 residues. V gave up 5 bases and J gave up 3 bases, with 16 bases separating them. Germline V gene sequence: CDR1 SGHTA, CDR2 FQGNSA. This clonotype was seen ten or more times. Its antigen is not identified. Clinicians diagnosed using symptoms, serum thyroxine, TRAb, thyroid ultrasound and orbital computed tomography. Study-wide results and caveats: Most thyroid clonotypes expanded beyond 0.001 frequency were also found in blood.

The source of this sequence is an adult man with Graves' hyperthyroidism. The sequenced sample was peripheral blood or thyroid tissue (not recorded which). The chain uses TRBV7-2 and TRBJ1-1, with D unclear. In DNA, the CDR3 is TGTGCCAGCAGCACTCAATTTCGGGCCCACACTGAAGCTTTCTTT. Amino acids: CASSTQFRAHTEAFF.